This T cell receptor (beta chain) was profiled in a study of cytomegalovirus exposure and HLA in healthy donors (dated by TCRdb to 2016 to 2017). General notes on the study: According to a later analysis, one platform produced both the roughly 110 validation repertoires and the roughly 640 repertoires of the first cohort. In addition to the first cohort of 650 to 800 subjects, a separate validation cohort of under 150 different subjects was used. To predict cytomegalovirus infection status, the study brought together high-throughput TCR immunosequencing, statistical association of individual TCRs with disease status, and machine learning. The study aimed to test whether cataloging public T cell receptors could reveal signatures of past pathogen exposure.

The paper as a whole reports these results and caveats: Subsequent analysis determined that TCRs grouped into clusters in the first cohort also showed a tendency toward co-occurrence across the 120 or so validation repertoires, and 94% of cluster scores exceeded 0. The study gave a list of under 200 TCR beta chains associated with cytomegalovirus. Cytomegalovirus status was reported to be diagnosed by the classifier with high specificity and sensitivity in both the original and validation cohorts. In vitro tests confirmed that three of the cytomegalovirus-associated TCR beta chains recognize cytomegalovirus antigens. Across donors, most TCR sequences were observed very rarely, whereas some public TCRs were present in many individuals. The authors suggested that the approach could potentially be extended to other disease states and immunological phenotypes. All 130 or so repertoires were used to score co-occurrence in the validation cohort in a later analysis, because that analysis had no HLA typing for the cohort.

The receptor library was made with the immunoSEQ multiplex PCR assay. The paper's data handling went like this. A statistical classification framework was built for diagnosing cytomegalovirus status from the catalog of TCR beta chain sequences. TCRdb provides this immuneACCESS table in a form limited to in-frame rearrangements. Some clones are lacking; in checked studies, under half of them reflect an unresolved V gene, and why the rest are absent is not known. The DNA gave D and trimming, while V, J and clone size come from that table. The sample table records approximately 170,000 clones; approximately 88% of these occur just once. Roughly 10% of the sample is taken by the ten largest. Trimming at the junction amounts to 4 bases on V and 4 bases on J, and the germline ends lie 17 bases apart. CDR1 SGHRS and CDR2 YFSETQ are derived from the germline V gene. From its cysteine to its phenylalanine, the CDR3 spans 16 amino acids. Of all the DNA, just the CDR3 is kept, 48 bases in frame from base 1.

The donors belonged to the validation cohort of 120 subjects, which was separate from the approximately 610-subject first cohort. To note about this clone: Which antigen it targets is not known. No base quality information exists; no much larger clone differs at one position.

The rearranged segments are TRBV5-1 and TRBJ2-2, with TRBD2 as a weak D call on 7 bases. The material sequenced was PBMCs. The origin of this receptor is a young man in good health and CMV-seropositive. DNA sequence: TGCGCCAGCAGCGGGCCCGGGGGGCCCTCCACCGGGGAGCTGTTTTTT. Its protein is CASSGPGGPSTGELFF.